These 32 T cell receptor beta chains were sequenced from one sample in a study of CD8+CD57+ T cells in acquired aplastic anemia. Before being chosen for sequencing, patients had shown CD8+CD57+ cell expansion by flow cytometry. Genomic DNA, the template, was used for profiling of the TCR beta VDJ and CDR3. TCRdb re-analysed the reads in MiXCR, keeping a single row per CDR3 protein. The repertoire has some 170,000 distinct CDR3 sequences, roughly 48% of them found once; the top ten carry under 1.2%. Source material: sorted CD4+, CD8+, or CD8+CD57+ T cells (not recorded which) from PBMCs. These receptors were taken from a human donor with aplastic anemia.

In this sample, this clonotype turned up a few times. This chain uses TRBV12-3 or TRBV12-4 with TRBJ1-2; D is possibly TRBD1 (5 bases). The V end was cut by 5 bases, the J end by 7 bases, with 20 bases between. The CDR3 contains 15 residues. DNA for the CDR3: TGTGCCAGCAGTACCCCGCAGGGCGAATTGGGTGGCTACACCTTC. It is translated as CASSTPQGELGGYTF.

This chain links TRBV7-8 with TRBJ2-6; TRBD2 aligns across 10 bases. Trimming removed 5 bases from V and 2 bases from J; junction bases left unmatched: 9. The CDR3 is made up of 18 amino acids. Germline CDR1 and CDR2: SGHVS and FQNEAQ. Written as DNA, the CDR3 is TGTGCCAGCAGCCCCCAAGGAGCGGGGGGGGCTGGGGCCAACGTCCTGACTTTC. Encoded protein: CASSPQGAGGAGANVLTF.

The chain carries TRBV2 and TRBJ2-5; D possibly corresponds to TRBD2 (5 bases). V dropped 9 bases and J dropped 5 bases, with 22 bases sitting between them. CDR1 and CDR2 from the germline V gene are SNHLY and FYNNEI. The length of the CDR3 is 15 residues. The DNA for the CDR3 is TGTGCCAGTTATGGGTCGCTTAATTCGGGGGAGACCCAGTACTTC. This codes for CASYGSLNSGETQYF.

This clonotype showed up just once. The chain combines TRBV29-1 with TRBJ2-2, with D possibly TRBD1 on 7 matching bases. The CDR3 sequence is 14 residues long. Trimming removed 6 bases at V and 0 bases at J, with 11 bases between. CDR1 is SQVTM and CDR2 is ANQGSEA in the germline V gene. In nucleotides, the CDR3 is TGCAGCGTGCGGGGACAGACGAACACCGGGGAGCTGTTTTTT. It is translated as CSVRGQTNTGELFF.

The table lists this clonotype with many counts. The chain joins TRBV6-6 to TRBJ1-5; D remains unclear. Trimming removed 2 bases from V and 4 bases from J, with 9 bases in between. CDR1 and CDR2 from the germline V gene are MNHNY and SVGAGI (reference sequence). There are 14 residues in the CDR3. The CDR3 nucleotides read TGTGCCAGCAGTTACGCTAGGGAAAATCAGCCCCAGCATTTT. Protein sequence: CASSYARENQPQHF.

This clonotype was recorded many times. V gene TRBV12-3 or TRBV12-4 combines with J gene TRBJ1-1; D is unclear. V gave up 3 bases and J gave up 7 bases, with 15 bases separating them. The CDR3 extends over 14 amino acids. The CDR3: CASSFGLRTREAFF. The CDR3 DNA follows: TGTGCCAGCAGTTTCGGTCTGAGGACTCGTGAAGCTTTCTTT.

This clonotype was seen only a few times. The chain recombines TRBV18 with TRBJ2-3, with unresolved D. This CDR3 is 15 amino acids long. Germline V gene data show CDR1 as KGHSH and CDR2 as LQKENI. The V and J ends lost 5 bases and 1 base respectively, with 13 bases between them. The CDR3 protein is CASSSIAYGTDTQYF. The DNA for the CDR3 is TGTGCCAGCTCATCTATTGCCTATGGCACAGATACGCAGTATTTT. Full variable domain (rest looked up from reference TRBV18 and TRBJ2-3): NAGVMQNPRHLVRRRGQEARLRCSPMKGHSHVYWYRQLPEEGLKFMVYLQKENIIDESGMPKERFSAEFPKEGPSILRIQQVVRGDSAAYFCASSSIAYGTDTQYFGPGTRLTVL.

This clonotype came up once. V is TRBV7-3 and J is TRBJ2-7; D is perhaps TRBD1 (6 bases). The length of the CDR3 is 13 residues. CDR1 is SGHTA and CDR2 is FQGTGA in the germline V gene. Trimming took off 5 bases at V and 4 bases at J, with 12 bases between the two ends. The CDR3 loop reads CASSAGQMYEQYF. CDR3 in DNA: TGTGCCAGCAGCGCTGGACAGATGTACGAGCAGTACTTC.

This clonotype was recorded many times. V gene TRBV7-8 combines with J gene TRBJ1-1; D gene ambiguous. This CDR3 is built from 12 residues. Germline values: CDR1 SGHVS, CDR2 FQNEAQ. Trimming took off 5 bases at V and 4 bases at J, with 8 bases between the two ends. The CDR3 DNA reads TGTGCCAGCAGCCTATTTGGCACTGAAGCTTTCTTT. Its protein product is CASSLFGTEAFF.

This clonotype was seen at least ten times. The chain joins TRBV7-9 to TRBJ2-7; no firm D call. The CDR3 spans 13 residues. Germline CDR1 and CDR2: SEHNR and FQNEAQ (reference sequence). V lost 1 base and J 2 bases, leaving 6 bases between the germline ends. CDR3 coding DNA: TGTGCCAGCAGCTTAGAGGGTCCCTACGAGCAGTACTTC. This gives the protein CASSLEGPYEQYF.

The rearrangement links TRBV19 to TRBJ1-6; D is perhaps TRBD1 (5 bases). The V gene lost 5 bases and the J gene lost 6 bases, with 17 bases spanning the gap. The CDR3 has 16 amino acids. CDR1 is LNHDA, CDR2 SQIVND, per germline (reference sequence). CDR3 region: CASSWQGSSVNSPLHF. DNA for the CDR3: TGTGCCAGTAGTTGGCAGGGCAGTTCGGTTAATTCACCCCTCCACTTT.

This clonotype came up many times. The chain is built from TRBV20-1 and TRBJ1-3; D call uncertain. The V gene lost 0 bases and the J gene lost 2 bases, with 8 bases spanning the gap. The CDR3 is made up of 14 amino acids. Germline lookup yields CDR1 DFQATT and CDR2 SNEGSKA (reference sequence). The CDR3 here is CSAREGSAGNTIYF. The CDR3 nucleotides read TGCAGTGCTAGAGAAGGGTCTGCTGGAAACACCATATATTTT.

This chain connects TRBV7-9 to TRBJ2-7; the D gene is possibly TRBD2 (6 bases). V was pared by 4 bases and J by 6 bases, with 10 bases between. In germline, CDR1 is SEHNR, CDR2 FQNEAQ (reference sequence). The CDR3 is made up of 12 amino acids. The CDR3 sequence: CASSYSGVEQYF. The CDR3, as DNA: TGTGCCAGCAGCTACTCGGGAGTCGAGCAGTACTTC.

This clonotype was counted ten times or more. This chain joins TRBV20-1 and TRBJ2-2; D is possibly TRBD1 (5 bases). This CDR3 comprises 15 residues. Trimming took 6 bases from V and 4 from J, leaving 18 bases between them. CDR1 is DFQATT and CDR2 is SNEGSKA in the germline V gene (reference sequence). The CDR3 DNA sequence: TGCAGTGCCAGAACCCCCTGGGGCCGCACCGGGGAGCTGTTTTTT. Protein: CSARTPWGRTGELFF.

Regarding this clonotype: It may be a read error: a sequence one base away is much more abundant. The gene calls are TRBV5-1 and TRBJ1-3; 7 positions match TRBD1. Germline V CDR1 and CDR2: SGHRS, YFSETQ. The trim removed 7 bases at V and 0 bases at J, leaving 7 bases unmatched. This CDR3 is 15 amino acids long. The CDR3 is CASGLEGASGNTIYF. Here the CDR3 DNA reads TGCGCCAGCGGCCTCGAGGGGGCCTCTGGAAACACCATATATTTT.

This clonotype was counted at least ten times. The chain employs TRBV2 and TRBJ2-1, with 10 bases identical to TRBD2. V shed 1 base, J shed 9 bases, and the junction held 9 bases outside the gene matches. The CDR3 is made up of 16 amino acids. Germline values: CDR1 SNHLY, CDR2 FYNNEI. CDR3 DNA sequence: TGTGCCAGCAGTGAAGGGGGAGCGGGGGGGAAAATTGAGCAGTTCTTC. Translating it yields CASSEGGAGGKIEQFF. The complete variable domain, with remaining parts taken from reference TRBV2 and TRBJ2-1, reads EPEVTQTPSHQVTQMGQEVILRCVPISNHLYFYWYRQILGQKVEFLVSFYNNEISEKSEIFDDQFSVERPDGSNFTLKIRSTKLEDSAMYFCASSEGGAGGKIEQFFGPGTRLTVL.

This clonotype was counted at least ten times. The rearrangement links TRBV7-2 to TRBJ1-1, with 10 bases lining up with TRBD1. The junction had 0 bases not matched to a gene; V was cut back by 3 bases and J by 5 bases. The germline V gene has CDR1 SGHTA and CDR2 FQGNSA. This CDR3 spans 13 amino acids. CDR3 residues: CASSLDRGTEAFF. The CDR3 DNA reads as TGTGCCAGCAGCTTGGACAGGGGGACTGAAGCTTTCTTT.

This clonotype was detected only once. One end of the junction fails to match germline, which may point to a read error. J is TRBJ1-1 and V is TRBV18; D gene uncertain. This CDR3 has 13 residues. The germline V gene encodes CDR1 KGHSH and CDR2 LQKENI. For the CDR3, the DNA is TGTGCCAGCTCAGCTGACATGAACTCTGAAGCTTTCTTT. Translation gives CASSADMNSEAFF.

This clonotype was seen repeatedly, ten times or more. CDR3 in DNA: TGCGCCAGTAACCGGGACGGAAAAGAGACCCAGTACTTC. It specifies CASNRDGKETQYF. The V gene is TRBV5-1, the J gene TRBJ2-5; D is possibly TRBD1 or TRBD2 (5 bases each). Trimming removed 8 bases from V and 3 bases from J, with 14 bases in between. CDR3 size: 13 residues. Germline CDR1 and CDR2: SGHRS and YFSETQ.

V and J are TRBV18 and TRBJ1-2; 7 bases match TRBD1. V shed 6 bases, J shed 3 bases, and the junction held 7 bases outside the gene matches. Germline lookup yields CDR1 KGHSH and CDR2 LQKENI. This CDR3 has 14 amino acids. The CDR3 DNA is TGTGCCAGCTCGAAGACAGGGAGTGACTATGGCTACACCTTC. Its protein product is CASSKTGSDYGYTF.

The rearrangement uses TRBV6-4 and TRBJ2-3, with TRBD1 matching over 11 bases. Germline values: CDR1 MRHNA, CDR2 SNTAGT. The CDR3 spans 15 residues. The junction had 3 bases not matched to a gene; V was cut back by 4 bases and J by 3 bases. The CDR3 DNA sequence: TGTGCCAGCAGTGCGGGACAGGGGGAGACAGATACGCAGTATTTT. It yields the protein CASSAGQGETDTQYF.

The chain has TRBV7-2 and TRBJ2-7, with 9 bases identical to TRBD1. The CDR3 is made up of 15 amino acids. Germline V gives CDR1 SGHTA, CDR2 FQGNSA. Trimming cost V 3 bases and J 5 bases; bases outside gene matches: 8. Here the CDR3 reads CASSFTGGALNEQYF. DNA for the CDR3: TGTGCCAGCAGCTTCACAGGGGGCGCTCTGAACGAGCAGTACTTC.

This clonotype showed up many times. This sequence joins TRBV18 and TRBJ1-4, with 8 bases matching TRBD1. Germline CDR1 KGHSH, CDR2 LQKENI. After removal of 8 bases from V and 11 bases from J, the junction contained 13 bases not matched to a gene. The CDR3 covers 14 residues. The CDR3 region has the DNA TGTGCCAGCCAGCCGGGACAGGAGGCTGCGAAACTGTTTTTT. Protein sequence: CASQPGQEAAKLFF. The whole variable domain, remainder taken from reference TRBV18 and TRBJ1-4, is NAGVMQNPRHLVRRRGQEARLRCSPMKGHSHVYWYRQLPEEGLKFMVYLQKENIIDESGMPKERFSAEFPKEGPSILRIQQVVRGDSAAYFCASQPGQEAAKLFFGSGTQLSVL.

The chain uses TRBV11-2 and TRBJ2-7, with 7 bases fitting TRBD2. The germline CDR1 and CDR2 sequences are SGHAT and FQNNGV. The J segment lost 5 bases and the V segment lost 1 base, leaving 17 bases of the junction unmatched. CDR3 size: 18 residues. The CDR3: CASSLVPRPGTTNDEQYF. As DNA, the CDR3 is TGTGCCAGCAGCTTAGTCCCCCGTCCCGGGACTACTAACGACGAGCAGTACTTC.

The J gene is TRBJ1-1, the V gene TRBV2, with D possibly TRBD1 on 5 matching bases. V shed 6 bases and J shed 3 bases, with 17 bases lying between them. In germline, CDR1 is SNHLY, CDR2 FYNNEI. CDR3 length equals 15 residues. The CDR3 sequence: CASRPMDKSHTEAFF. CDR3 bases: TGTGCCAGCAGACCAATGGACAAGTCCCACACTGAAGCTTTCTTT. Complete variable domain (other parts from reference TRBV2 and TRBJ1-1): EPEVTQTPSHQVTQMGQEVILRCVPISNHLYFYWYRQILGQKVEFLVSFYNNEISEKSEIFDDQFSVERPDGSNFTLKIRSTKLEDSAMYFCASRPMDKSHTEAFFGQGTRLTVV.

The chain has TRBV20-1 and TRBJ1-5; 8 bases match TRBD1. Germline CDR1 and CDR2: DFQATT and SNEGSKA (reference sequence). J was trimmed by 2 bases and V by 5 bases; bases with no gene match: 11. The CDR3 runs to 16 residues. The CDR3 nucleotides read TGCAGTGCTGCTAGACAGGGGTTAAGTGGCAATCAGCCCCAGCATTTT. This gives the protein CSAARQGLSGNQPQHF.

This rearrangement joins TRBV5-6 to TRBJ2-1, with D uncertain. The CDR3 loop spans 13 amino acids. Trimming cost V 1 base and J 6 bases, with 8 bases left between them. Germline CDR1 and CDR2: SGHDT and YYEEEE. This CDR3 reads CASSLPRSNEQFF. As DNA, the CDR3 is TGTGCCAGCAGCTTGCCCCGAAGCAATGAGCAGTTCTTC.

CDR3 loop: CASSLAGVGDEQFF. The DNA for the CDR3 is TGTGCCAGCAGCTTAGCGGGAGTGGGCGATGAGCAGTTCTTC. The J gene is TRBJ2-1, the V gene TRBV7-3, with 7 bases that match TRBD2. V shed 2 bases and J 8 bases; nucleotides not matched to a gene: 6. Germline CDR1 reads SGHTA; CDR2 reads FQGTGA. This CDR3 has 14 residues.

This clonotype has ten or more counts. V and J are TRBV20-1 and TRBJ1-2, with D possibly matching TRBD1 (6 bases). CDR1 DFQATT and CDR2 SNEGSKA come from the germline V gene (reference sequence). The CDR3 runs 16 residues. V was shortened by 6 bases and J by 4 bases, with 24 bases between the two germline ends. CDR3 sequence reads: CSAPGAGRSGVYGYTF. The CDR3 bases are TGCAGTGCCCCAGGGGCAGGGCGGAGCGGGGTCTATGGCTACACCTTC.

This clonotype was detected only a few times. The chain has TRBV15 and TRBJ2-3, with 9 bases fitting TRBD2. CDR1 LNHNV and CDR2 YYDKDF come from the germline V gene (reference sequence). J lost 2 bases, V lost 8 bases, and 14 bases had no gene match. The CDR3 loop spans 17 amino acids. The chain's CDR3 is CATSSGKTQPSTDTQYF. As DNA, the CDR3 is TGTGCCACCTCTAGCGGGAAAACTCAACCCTCCACAGATACGCAGTATTTT.

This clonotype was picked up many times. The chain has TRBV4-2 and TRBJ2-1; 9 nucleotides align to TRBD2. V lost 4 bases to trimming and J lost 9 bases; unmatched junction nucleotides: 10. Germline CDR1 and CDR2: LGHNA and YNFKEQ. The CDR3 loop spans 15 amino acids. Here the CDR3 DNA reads TGTGCCAGCAGCCCATTAGCGGGGGCGGTCGGTGAGCAGTTCTTC. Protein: CASSPLAGAVGEQFF.

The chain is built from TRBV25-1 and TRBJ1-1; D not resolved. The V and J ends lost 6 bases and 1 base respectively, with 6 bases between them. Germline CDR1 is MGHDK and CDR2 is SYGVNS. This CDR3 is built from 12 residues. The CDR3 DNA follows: TGTGCCAGCAGCCTAACGAACACTGAAGCTTTCTTT. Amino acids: CASSLTNTEAFF.